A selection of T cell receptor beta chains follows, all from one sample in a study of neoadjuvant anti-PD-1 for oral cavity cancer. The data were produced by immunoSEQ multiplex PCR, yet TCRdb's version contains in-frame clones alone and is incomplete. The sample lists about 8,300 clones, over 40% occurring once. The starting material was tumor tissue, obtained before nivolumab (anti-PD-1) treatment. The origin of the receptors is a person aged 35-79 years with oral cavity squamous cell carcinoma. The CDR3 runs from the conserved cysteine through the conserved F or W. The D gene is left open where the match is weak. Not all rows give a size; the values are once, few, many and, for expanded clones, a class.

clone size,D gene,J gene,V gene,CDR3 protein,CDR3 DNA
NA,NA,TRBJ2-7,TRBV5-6,CASSLGGSRSYEQYF,TGTGCCAGCAGCTTGGGCGGCTCCCGCTCCTACGAGCAGTACTTC
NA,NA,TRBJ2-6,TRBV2,CASREAGHSGANVLTF,TGTGCCAGCAGAGAGGCGGGTCACTCTGGGGCCAACGTCCTGACTTTC
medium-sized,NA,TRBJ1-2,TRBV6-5,CAVGGANYGYTF,TGTGCCGTTGGGGGAGCTAACTATGGCTACACCTTC
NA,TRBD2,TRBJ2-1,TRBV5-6,CASSRTSGSSVNEQFF,TGTGCCAGCAGCAGGACTAGCGGGAGCTCGGTTAATGAGCAGTTCTTC
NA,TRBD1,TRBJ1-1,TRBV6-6,CASNTDRGNTEAFF,TGTGCCAGCAACACGGACAGGGGGAACACTGAAGCTTTCTTT
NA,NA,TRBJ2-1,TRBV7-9,CASSPPTDEQFF,TGTGCCAGCAGCCCCCCGACGGATGAGCAGTTCTTC
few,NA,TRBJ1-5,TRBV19,CASSIAGGQPQHF,TGTGCCAGTAGTATAGCCGGGGGTCAGCCCCAGCATTTT
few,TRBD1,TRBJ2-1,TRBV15,CATSRSKWTGNNEQFF,TGTGCCACCAGCAGATCCAAATGGACAGGGAACAATGAGCAGTTCTTC
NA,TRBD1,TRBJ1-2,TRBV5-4,CASSLQQGAEGYTF,TGTGCCAGCAGCTTGCAACAGGGGGCTGAGGGCTACACCTTC
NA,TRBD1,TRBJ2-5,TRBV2,CASSGGDSPTPLGIETQYF,TGTGCCAGCAGTGGTGGGGACAGCCCAACACCGTTAGGTATAGAGACCCAGTACTTC
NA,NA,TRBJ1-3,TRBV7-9,CASSRDPGGGNTIYF,TGTGCCAGCAGCCGCGACCCGGGAGGGGGAAACACCATATATTTT
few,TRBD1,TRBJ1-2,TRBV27,CASSITGGGGYTF,TGTGCCAGCAGTATAACAGGGGGAGGTGGCTACACCTTC
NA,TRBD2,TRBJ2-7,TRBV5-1,CASSLDAIAGDYEQYF,TGCGCCAGCAGCTTGGACGCGATCGCGGGAGACTACGAGCAGTACTTC
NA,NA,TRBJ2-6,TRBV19,CASSRQLSGANVLTF,TGTGCCAGTAGTAGGCAGTTATCTGGGGCCAACGTCCTGACTTTC
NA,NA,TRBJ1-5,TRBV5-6,CASSLRTDDSNQPQHF,TGTGCCAGCAGCCTCCGGACAGACGATAGCAATCAGCCCCAGCATTTT
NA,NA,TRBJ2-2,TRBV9,CASSGTSYGELFF,TGTGCCAGCAGCGGGACGAGCTACGGGGAGCTGTTTTTT
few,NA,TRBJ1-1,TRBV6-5,CASSYYRGTEAFF,TGTGCCAGCAGTTATTATAGGGGCACTGAAGCTTTCTTT
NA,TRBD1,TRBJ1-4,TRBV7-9,CASGSKGQGNEKLFF,TGTGCCAGCGGGAGTAAGGGACAGGGGAATGAAAAACTGTTTTTT
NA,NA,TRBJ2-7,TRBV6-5,CASSPTGPWNEQYF,TGTGCCAGCAGCCCGACAGGCCCCTGGAACGAGCAGTACTTC
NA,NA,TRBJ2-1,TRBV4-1,CASSQKYGGVGNEQFF,TGCGCCAGCAGCCAGAAATATGGAGGAGTGGGCAATGAGCAGTTCTTC
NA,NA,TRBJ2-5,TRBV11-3,CASSSSTEPQETQYF,TGTGCCAGCAGTTCCTCGACAGAACCCCAAGAGACCCAGTACTTC
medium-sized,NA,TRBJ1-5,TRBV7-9,CASSLAHGGNQPQHF,TGTGCCAGCAGCTTGGCCCACGGGGGCAATCAGCCCCAGCATTTT
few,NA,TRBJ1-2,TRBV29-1,CSVGPMSYTF,TGCAGCGTGGGACCGATGAGCTACACCTTC
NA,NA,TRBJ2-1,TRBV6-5,CASSYSHGPYNEQFF,TGTGCCAGCAGTTACAGCCACGGACCCTACAATGAGCAGTTCTTC
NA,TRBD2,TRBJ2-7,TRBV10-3,CAISSGTSGTYEQYF,TGTGCCATCAGTTCCGGGACTAGCGGAACCTACGAGCAGTACTTC
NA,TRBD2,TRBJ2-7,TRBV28,CASSYLLAGGLEQYF,TGTGCCAGCAGCTACCTACTAGCGGGAGGGCTCGAGCAGTACTTC
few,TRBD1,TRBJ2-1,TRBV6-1,CASSELGGGSYNEQFF,TGTGCCAGCAGTGAATTAGGGGGCGGGTCCTACAATGAGCAGTTCTTC
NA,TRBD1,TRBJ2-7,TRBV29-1,CSVQGAAGPYEQYF,TGCAGCGTGCAGGGGGCCGCCGGACCCTACGAGCAGTACTTC
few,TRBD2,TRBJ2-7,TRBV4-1,CASSQGLATKYEQYF,TGCGCCAGCAGCCAAGGACTAGCGACTAAATACGAGCAGTACTTC
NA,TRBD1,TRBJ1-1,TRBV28,CASSGRDRGLEAFF,TGTGCCAGCAGTGGCCGGGACAGGGGGCTTGAAGCTTTCTTT
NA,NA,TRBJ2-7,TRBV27,CASSLASMSYEQYF,TGTGCCAGCAGTTTGGCCAGCATGAGCTACGAGCAGTACTTC
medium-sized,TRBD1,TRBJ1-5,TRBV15,CATSNRDRGLNSNQPQHF,TGTGCCACCAGCAACCGGGACAGGGGGCTTAATAGCAATCAGCCCCAGCATTTT
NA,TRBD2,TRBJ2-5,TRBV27,CASSTRTSGRGETQYF,TGTGCCAGCAGTACCCGGACTAGCGGGAGAGGAGAGACCCAGTACTTC
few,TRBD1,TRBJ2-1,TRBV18,CASSPRQGDNEQFF,TGTGCCAGCTCACCGAGACAGGGCGACAATGAGCAGTTCTTC
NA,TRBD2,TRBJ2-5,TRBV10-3,CAISEFANSGGETQYF,TGTGCCATCAGTGAGTTTGCAAACTCCGGGGGGGAGACCCAGTACTTC
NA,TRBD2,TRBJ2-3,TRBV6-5,CASSPQLAGGLTQYF,TGTGCCAGCAGTCCCCAACTAGCGGGAGGCCTCACGCAGTATTTT
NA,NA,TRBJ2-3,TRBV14,CASSQRGRQGTDTQYF,TGTGCCAGCAGCCAGAGAGGGAGACAGGGCACAGATACGCAGTATTTT
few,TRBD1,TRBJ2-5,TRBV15,CATSRARDSQETQYF,TGTGCCACCAGCAGGGCCCGGGACAGCCAAGAGACCCAGTACTTC
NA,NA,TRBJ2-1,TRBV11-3,CASSLAGAGNYNEQFF,TGTGCCAGCAGCTTAGCCGGGGCGGGGAACTACAATGAGCAGTTCTTC
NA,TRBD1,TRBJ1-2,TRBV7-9,CASSQKWTGSGYGYTF,TGTGCCAGCAGCCAAAAATGGACAGGGTCGGGCTATGGCTACACCTTC
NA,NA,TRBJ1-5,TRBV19,CASSEGTASNQPQHF,TGTGCCAGTAGTGAGGGGACTGCTAGCAATCAGCCCCAGCATTTT
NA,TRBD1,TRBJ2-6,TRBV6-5,CASSSQGAGGANVLTF,TGTGCCAGCAGTTCTCAGGGGGCGGGCGGGGCCAACGTCCTGACTTTC
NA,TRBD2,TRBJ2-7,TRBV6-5,CASNPLAGEKQYF,TGTGCCAGCAATCCACTAGCGGGAGAGAAGCAGTACTTC
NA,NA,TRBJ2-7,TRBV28,CASSFQGRESVEQYF,TGTGCCAGCAGTTTTCAGGGGCGGGAGAGCGTCGAGCAGTACTTC
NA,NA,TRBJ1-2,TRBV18,CASSERQWVGIPDGYTF,TGTGCCAGCTCTGAAAGACAGTGGGTTGGGATCCCGGATGGCTACACCTTC
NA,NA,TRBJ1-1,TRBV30,CAWRRPTGLNTEAFF,TGTGCCTGGAGGCGACCGACAGGATTGAACACTGAAGCTTTCTTT
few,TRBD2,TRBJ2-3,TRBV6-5,CASSLAGDTQYF,TGTGCCAGCAGTTTAGCGGGAGATACGCAGTATTTT